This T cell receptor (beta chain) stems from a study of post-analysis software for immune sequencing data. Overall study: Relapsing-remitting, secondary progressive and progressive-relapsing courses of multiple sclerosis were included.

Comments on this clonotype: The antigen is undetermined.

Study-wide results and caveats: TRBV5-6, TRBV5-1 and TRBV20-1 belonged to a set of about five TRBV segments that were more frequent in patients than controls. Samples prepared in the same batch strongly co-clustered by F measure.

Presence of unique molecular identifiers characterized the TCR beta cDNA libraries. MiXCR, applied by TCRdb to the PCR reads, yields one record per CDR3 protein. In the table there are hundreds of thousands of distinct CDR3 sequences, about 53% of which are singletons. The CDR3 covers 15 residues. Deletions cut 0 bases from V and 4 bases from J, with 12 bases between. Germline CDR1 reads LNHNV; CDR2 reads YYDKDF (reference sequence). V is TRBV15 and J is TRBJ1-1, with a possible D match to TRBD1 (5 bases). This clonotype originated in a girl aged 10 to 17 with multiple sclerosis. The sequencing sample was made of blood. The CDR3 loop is CATSRDRELGTEAFF. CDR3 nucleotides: TGTGCCACCAGCAGAGACAGGGAATTGGGCACTGAAGCTTTCTTT.